This TCR beta chain was identified during a study of cytomegalovirus exposure and HLA in healthy donors. Study conclusions and caveats: With DRB1 most and HLA-C fewest, TCR association rates differed between HLA loci in a later analysis. Follow-up analysis seemed to connect common viral pathogens with several of the most significant clusters identified.

On this clone itself: Its matching antigen is unknown.

A multiplex PCR was run with 60 Vbeta primers and 13 Jbeta primers. In the original workflow: Roughly 76 million unique TCR beta chains, roughly 11 million of them shared, were counted by a later analysis. The protocol was immunoSEQ multiplex PCR, while the TCRdb copy is restricted to in-frame clones and leaves out a portion. V, J and clone size are those of that table, while D and trimming were read from the DNA. The table for this sample gives 50,000 to 70,000 clones. Germline V CDR1 and CDR2: SQVTM, ANQGSEA. V was pared by 0 bases and J by 3 bases, with 6 bases of the junction left unmatched. The CDR3 is made up of 15 amino acids. Healthy bone marrow donors formed the donor group.

This clonotype was obtained from a young woman in good health and CMV-seronegative. Source material: PBMCs. J is TRBJ1-2 and V is TRBV29-1, with 8 positions matching TRBD1. The CDR3 DNA sequence: TGCAGCGTTGAAGATGCCAGGGGGCCCCACTATGGCTACACCTTC. Protein: CSVEDARGPHYGYTF.